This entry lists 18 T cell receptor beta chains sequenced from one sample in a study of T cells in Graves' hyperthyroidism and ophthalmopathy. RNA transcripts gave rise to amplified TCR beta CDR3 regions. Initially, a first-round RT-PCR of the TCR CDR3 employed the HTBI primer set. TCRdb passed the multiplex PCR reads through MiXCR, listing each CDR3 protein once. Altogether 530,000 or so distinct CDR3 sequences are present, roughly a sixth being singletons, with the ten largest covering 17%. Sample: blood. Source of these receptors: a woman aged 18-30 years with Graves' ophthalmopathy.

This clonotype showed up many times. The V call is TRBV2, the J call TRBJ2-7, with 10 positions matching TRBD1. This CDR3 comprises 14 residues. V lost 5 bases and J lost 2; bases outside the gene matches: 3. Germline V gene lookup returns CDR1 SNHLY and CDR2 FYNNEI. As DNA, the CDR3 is TGTGCCAGCAGTTCCGACAGGGGGCCCTACGAGCAGTACTTC. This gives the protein CASSSDRGPYEQYF.

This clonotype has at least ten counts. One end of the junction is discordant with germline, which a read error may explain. The CDR3 DNA reads TGTGCCAGCAGCGAAGACTCCCCTGAGCAGTTCTTC. The encoded protein is CASSEDSPEQFF. This rearrangement joins TRBV3-1 to TRBJ2-1; D is undetermined. This CDR3 contains 12 residues. The V gene's germline CDR1 is LGHDT and CDR2 YNNKEL (reference sequence).

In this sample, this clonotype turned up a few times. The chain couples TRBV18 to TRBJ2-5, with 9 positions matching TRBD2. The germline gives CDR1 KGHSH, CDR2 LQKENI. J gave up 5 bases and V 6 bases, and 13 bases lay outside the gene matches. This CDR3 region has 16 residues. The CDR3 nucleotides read TGTGCCAGCTCTACGACATATAGCGGGAGTGGCGAGACCCAGTACTTC. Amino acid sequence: CASSTTYSGSGETQYF.

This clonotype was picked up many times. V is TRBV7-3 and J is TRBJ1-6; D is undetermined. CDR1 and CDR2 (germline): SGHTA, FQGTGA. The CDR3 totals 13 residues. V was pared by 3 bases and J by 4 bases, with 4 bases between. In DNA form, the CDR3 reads TGTGCCAGCAGCTTGGATTATAATTCACCCCTCCACTTT. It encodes CASSLDYNSPLHF.

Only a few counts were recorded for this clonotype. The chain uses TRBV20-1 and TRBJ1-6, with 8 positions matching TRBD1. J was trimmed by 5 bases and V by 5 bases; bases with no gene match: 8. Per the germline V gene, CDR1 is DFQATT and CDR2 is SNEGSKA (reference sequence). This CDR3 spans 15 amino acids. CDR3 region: CSAPNTGGNNSPLHF. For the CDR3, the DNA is TGCAGTGCTCCCAACACAGGGGGAAATAATTCACCCCTCCACTTT.

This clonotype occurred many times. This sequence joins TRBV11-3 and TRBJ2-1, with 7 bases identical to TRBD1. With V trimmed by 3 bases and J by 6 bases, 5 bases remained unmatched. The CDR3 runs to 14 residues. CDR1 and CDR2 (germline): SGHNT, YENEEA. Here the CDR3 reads CASSLGQQSNEQFF. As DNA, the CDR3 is TGTGCCAGCAGCTTGGGACAGCAAAGCAATGAGCAGTTCTTC. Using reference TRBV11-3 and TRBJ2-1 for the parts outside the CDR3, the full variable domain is EAGVVQSPRYKIIEKKQPVAFWCNPISGHNTLYWYLQNLGQGPELLIRYENEEAVDDSQLPKDRFSAERLKGVDSTLKIQPAELGDSAVYLCASSLGQQSNEQFFGPGTRLTVL.

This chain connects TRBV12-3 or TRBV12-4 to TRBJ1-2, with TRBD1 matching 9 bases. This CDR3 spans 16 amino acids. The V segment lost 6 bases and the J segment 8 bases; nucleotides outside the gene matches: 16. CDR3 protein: CASSITRTGERFGYTF. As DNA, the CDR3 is TGTGCCAGCAGCATCACCCGGACAGGGGAGAGGTTCGGCTACACCTTC.

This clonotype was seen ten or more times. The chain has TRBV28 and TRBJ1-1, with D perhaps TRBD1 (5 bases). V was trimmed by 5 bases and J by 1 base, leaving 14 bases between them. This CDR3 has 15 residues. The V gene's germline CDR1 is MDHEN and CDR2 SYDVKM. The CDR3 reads CASSRSLGTNTEAFF. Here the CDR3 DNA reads TGTGCCAGCAGTCGGTCGCTCGGGACGAACACTGAAGCTTTCTTT.

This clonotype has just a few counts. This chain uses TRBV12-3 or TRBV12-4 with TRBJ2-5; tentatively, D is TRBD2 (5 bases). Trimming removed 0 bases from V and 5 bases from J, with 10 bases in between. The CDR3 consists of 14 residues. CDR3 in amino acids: CASSLAGVSETQYF. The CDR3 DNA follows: TGTGCCAGCAGTTTAGCGGGAGTTAGTGAGACCCAGTACTTC.

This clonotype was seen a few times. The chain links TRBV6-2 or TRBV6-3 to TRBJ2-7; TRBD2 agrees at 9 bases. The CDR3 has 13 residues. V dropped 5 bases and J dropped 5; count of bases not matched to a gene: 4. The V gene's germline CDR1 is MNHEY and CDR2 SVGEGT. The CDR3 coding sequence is TGTGCCAGCAGTAGCGGGAGGAGGAACGAGCAGTACTTC. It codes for CASSSGRRNEQYF.

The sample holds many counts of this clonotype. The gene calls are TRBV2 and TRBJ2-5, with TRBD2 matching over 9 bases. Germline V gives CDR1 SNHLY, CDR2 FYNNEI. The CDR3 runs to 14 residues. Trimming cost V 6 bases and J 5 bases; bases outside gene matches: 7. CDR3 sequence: CASRVLSGSETQYF. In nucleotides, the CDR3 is TGTGCCAGCAGGGTACTTAGCGGGAGCGAGACCCAGTACTTC. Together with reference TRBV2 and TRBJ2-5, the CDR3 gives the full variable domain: EPEVTQTPSHQVTQMGQEVILRCVPISNHLYFYWYRQILGQKVEFLVSFYNNEISEKSEIFDDQFSVERPDGSNFTLKIRSTKLEDSAMYFCASRVLSGSETQYFGPGTRLLVL.

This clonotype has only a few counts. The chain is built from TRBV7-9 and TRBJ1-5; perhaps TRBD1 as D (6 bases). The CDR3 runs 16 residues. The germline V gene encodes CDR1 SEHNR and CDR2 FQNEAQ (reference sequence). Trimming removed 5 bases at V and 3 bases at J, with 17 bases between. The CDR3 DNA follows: TGTGCCAGCAGCGACTTGGGGGCGGAATCCAATCAGCCCCAGCATTTT. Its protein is CASSDLGAESNQPQHF.

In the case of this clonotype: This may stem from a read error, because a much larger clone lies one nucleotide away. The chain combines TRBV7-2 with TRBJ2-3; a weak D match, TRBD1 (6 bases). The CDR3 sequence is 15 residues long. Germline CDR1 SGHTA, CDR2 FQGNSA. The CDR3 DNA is TGTGCCAGCAGGTTAGACAGGACTAGCACAGATACGCAGTATTTT. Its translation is CASRLDRTSTDTQYF.

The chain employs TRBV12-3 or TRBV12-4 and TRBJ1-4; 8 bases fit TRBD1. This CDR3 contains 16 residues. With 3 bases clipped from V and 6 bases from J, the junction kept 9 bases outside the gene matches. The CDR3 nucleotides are TGTGCCAGCAGTTTTACCCAGACAGGGGTTTATGAAAAACTGTTTTTT. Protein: CASSFTQTGVYEKLFF.

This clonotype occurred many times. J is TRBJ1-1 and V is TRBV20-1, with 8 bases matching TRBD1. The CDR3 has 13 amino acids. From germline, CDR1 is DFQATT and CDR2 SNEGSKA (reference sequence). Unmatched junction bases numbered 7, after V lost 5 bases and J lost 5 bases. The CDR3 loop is CSAPRTGWTEAFF. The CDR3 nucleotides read TGCAGTGCTCCACGGACAGGGTGGACTGAAGCTTTCTTT.

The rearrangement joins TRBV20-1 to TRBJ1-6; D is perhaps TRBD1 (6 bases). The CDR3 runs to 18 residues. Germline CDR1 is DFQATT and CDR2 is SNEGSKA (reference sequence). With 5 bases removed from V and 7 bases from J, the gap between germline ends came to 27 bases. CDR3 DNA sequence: TGCAGTGCTCCGAGGACTAGCGGGGGGCCTAGAAAGAATTCACCCCTCCACTTT. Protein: CSAPRTSGGPRKNSPLHF.

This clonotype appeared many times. The CDR3: CASSLKGPRDTQYF. The CDR3 nucleotides read TGCGCCAGCAGCTTAAAGGGGCCCAGGGATACGCAGTATTTT. This chain joins TRBV5-1 and TRBJ2-3; D is possibly TRBD1 (5 bases). Germline CDR1 is SGHRS and CDR2 is YFSETQ. This CDR3 spans 14 amino acids. V shed 2 bases and J shed 6 bases, with 13 bases lying between them.

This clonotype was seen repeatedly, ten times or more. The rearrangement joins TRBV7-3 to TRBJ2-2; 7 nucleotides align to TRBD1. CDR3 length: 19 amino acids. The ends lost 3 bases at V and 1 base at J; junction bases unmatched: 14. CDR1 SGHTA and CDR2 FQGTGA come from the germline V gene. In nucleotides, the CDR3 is TGTGCCAGCAGCTTTCCGGGACAGAAAGGACTCCTGAACACCGGGGAGCTGTTTTTT. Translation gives CASSFPGQKGLLNTGELFF.